This T cell receptor (beta chain) was profiled in a study of shared clonotypes between healthy human individuals. This CDR3 contains 16 residues. From germline, CDR1 is SGHNT and CDR2 YYREEE (reference sequence). The trim removed 1 base at V and 2 bases at J, leaving 5 bases unmatched. Measured with immunoSEQ multiplex PCR; TCRdb has only the in-frame clones, and not every one. The sample shows over a million clones, 95% to 99% of them seen only once. The chain recombines TRBV5-4 with TRBJ2-3, with 9 bases matching TRBD2. Sequenced material: naive CD4+ T cells sorted from blood. The subset denotes: CD45RA+ positively selected. The source is a man aged 30 to 39 in good health. For the CDR3, the DNA is TGTGCCAGCAGCTTGTACGCTAGCGGGATCACAGATACGCAGTATTTT. This gives the protein CASSLYASGITDTQYF.